Listed below are T cell receptor beta chains from one sample, sequenced in a study of CD8 T cells in Susac syndrome. One entry per CDR3 protein, called by TCRdb with MiXCR from the immunoSEQ multiplex PCR reads. The table shows 100,000 to 150,000 distinct CDR3 sequences, with over 80% occurring only once. Sequencing input: CD8+ T cells from PBMCs. Receptors originate from a human donor with multiple sclerosis. Both conserved end residues are part of each CDR3. Each record gives: J gene, CDR3 length, D gene, clone size, V gene, CDR3 protein, CDR3 DNA. A D gene is named only where the DNA matches it firmly. Clone size appears in some rows only: once, few, many, or a class for an expanded clone.

TRBJ2-2,15,NA,NA,TRBV19,CASRNRGHITGELFF,TGTGCCAGTAGAAATCGGGGGCATATTACCGGGGAGCTGTTTTTT
TRBJ1-4,17,NA,NA,TRBV23-1,CAIRTEYYLQLMKKLFF,TGCGCCATCAGGACAGAGTACTACCTGCAACTAATGAAAAAACTGTTTTTT
TRBJ2-3,16,TRBD2,NA,TRBV27,CASRYSGGPGGDTQYF,TGTGCCAGCAGATATAGCGGGGGGCCTGGGGGAGATACGCAGTATTTT
TRBJ1-1,12,NA,NA,TRBV30,CAWSALSTEAFF,TGTGCCTGGAGCGCTCTCTCCACTGAAGCTTTCTTT
TRBJ1-5,14,TRBD1,once,TRBV23-1,CACQGQGDWQPQHF,TGCGCCTGCCAGGGACAGGGAGATTGGCAGCCCCAGCATTTT
TRBJ2-2,16,NA,NA,TRBV15,CATSRGVQGNTGELFF,TGTGCCACCAGCAGAGGGGTCCAGGGTAACACCGGGGAGCTGTTTTTT
TRBJ2-1,11,NA,NA,TRBV11-2,CASSLTIEQFF,TGTGCCAGCAGCTTAACTATTGAGCAGTTCTTC
TRBJ2-1,16,TRBD1,NA,TRBV10-3,CAIRPGQGAKYNEQFF,TGTGCCATCAGGCCGGGACAGGGTGCGAAGTACAATGAGCAGTTCTTC
TRBJ2-4,14,TRBD1,NA,TRBV27,CATAGQGTKNIQYF,TGTGCCACCGCGGGACAGGGGACCAAAAACATTCAGTACTTC
TRBJ1-1,14,NA,few,TRBV5-4,CASFRAWQNTEAFF,TGTGCCAGCTTTAGGGCCTGGCAGAACACTGAAGCTTTCTTT
TRBJ2-5,16,TRBD2,NA,TRBV13,CASSLELAGSAGAQYF,TGTGCCAGCAGCTTAGAACTAGCGGGGTCGGCCGGGGCCCAGTACTTC
TRBJ1-1,13,NA,NA,TRBV6-2/TRBV6-3,CASSKLREPEAFF,TGTGCCAGCAGTAAACTCAGGGAACCTGAAGCTTTCTTT
TRBJ1-2,13,NA,NA,TRBV3-1,CASSPLGVDRYTF,TGTGCCAGCAGTCCACTCGGGGTTGATCGCTACACCTTC
TRBJ2-3,13,NA,NA,TRBV7-8,CASSRHGADTQYF,TGTGCCAGCAGCCGCCATGGGGCAGATACGCAGTATTTT
TRBJ2-5,15,TRBD1,NA,TRBV9,CASSVGGTVGETQYF,TGTGCCAGCAGCGTAGGGGGGACAGTGGGAGAGACCCAGTACTTC
TRBJ2-1,15,TRBD2,once,TRBV12-3/TRBV12-4,CASKLSGGPYNEQFF,TGTGCCAGCAAACTTAGCGGGGGACCCTACAATGAGCAGTTCTTC
TRBJ1-2,13,NA,NA,TRBV19,CASNDNQNYGYTF,TGTGCCAGTAACGACAACCAAAACTATGGCTACACCTTC
TRBJ2-7,11,NA,few,TRBV28,CATQWAYEQYF,TGTGCCACTCAGTGGGCCTACGAGCAGTACTTC
TRBJ2-7,21,TRBD1,NA,TRBV7-6,CASSLVGGNPGGTGDFYEQYF,TGTGCCAGCAGCTTAGTAGGTGGAAACCCGGGGGGGACAGGGGACTTCTACGAGCAGTACTTC
TRBJ1-5,15,NA,NA,TRBV4-1,CASSQDRYSNQPQHF,TGCGCCAGCAGCCAAGACCGATATAGCAATCAGCCCCAGCATTTT
TRBJ2-1,17,TRBD1,few,TRBV6-1,CASSVVGPGQGVNEQFF,TGTGCCAGCAGTGTCGTGGGACCGGGACAGGGGGTCAATGAGCAGTTCTTC
TRBJ2-5,15,NA,NA,TRBV5-4,CASRTLDSSPETQYF,TGTGCCAGCAGGACCTTGGACAGCTCTCCAGAGACCCAGTATTTC
TRBJ1-5,15,NA,NA,TRBV10-3,CAISEQGPLNHPQHF,TGTGCCATCAGTGAACAGGGCCCTTTGAATCACCCCCAGCATTTT